This T cell receptor beta chain was retrieved from a study of cytomegalovirus exposure and HLA in healthy donors. With respect to this clone: Its matching antigen is unknown.

The junction had 8 bases not matched to a gene; V was cut back by 3 bases and J by 4 bases. The germline gives CDR1 LNHNV, CDR2 YYDKDF (reference sequence). The length of the CDR3 is 15 residues. The study ran its PCR with 60 Vbeta and 13 Jbeta primers. Assay: immunoSEQ multiplex PCR; the TCRdb copy retains only in-frame clones and omits some. The table shows 160,000 or so clones, with more than 80% occurring only once. Notes on the study in general: An analysis that came later showed most CMV-associated TCR beta chains appearing HLA-restricted. Many donors shared some public TCRs, even though most TCR sequences were rare.

This clonotype was sampled from a woman aged 50 to 60 in good health and CMV-seronegative. The sample was PBMCs. The chain couples TRBV15 to TRBJ2-7; TRBD2 matches 8 bases. For the CDR3, the DNA is TGTGCCACCAGCAGCGGGGGGGGTAAGAGGTACGAGCAGTACTTC. It is translated as CATSSGGGKRYEQYF.